This TCR beta chain was sequenced during a study of blood T cells in healthy people across ages. The study, taken as a whole, reports: Strongly correlated with naive T cell percentage was TCR beta diversity.

Of note for this clonotype: Its antigen is undetermined.

Trimming cost V 6 bases and J 4 bases; bases outside gene matches: 6. Germline V gene sequence: CDR1 MNHNS, CDR2 SASEGT. CDR3 length: 14 residues. Alongside a J-beta primer mix, a sample-barcoded 5' primer served in a second PCR lasting about 6 to 11 cycles. Each CDR3 protein gets one entry after TCRdb re-called the 5' RACE reads with MiXCR. This sample has around 800,000 distinct CDR3 sequences, with about 42% found just once. Aged roughly 6 to 90, donors were systemically healthy Caucasians from Russia. J is TRBJ1-2 and V is TRBV6-1, with TRBD1 identical over 9 bases. Source material: blood. This clonotype originated in a man aged 55 to 70 in good health. CDR3 DNA: TGTGCCAGCAGATATGGGACAGGGAGCTATGGCTACACCTTC. Translated, it gives CASRYGTGSYGYTF.